This T cell receptor (beta chain) was identified during a study of blood T cell repertoires in COVID-19 (dated by TCRdb to 2018 to 2020). With regard to the full study: The collaborator samples originated in the United States, Italy and Spain and spanned the acute and convalescent phases of COVID-19. The prospective study material was composed of cDNA or gDNA derived from T cells, B-cell-depleted T cells, or PBMCs. Subjects who had been exposed to COVID-19, were actively infected with it, or had recovered from it provided the deeply sampled blood TCRbeta repertoires that made up the dataset. The repertoires were released in a freely available public database meant as a resource for research on the immune response to SARS-CoV-2. Samples came from the ongoing ImmuneRACE study (first 160 participants) plus 1,254 subjects from 6 global collaborators. A de-identified subject ID, COVID-19 status, age in years and sex were almost always included in the sample metadata. HLA class I and class II types, where available, came from metadata supplied by the sample provider rather than from assay-based typing. The paper as a whole reports these results and caveats: Clinical and demographic metadata were provided uncurated, with the amount varying by source and participant.

In the case of this clone: It has no known antigen specificity. Per-base qualities were not stored, and no clone one base away is much larger.

At one collaborating source in Seattle, patients were enrolled during active infection and were followed longitudinally through the course of disease. Collaborating institutions collected whole blood in K2EDTA tubes following their own protocols. Collaborator samples were shipped for TCRbeta analysis as frozen whole blood, isolated PBMCs, or DNA extracted from either sample type. TCRbeta CDR3 regions were amplified from genomic DNA using the immunoSEQ Assay, a bias-controlled multiplex PCR. On the authors' methods: Nucleated cell counts per sample were estimated from amplification of reference gene primers within the assay. To quantify the absolute abundance of each unique TCRbeta CDR3 rearrangement, sequence reads were collapsed and filtered. For each sample, productive Simpson clonality was calculated as the square root of Simpson's diversity index over productive rearrangements. Entries here come from immuneACCESS through TCRdb and include only in-frame sequences with V and J called. Some clones fail to appear in such tables; in the studies checked, an unresolved V gene covers under half of the shortfall, and the cause of the remainder is unknown. V and J calls and clone size are copied from that table; D and trimming were computed from the DNA. This sample comprises under 250,000 clones, more than 80% of them detected only once. The ten largest clonotypes hold roughly 2.6% of the sample.

The germline V gene provides CDR1 MNHEY and CDR2 SVGEGT. The CDR3 has 16 amino acids, counting the end cysteine and phenylalanine. Only the CDR3 DNA stays, 48 bases, in frame from base 1. V and J are truncated by 6 bases and 1 base respectively, leaving an intervening sequence of 17 bases. The TCR sequence derives from a man aged 25-45 years with COVID-19, enrolled during active disease. Sequences were obtained from peripheral blood. This sequence uses TRBV6-2 or TRBV6-3 and TRBJ2-3, and perhaps TRBD2 as D gene, on 6 matching bases. The nucleotides read TGTGCCAGCAGCCCTCCGGGACTCCAGGGCACAGATACGCAGTATTTT. This gives the protein CASSPPGLQGTDTQYF.